A selection of T cell receptor beta chains follows, all from one sample in a study of T cell changes during pregnancy in multiple sclerosis. Sequenced by immunoSEQ multiplex PCR; TCRdb stores in-frame clones only, minus some. The repertoire holds fewer than 110,000 clones, with about 90% as singletons. Source: peripheral blood, taken in the second trimester of pregnancy. Receptors were obtained from a female donor with multiple sclerosis, enrolled in a pregnancy study. Each CDR3 is given with its conserved first and last residue.

j_call | v_call | cdr3_aa
TRBJ2-2 | TRBV27 | CASSWGQTYTGELFF
TRBJ2-5 | TRBV20-1 | CRAGVGETQYF
TRBJ1-2 | TRBV29-1 | CSVAEVNYGYTF
TRBJ2-2 | TRBV4-1 | CASSQDGTGRNGELFF
TRBJ2-7 | TRBV2 | CASRAGYEQYF
TRBJ1-2 | TRBV11-1 | CASSPNPGGDGYTF
TRBJ2-3 | TRBV5-6 | CASSFGQITDTQYF
TRBJ2-1 | TRBV7-6 | CASSLDGSSGNEQFF
TRBJ2-5 | TRBV28 | CASRPDRELRGETQYF
TRBJ1-2 | TRBV5-1 | CASSQQTNYGYTF
TRBJ1-1 | TRBV4-2 | CASSQLRKGSTEAFF
TRBJ2-7 | TRBV29-1 | CSVEETQYDEQYF
TRBJ2-7 | TRBV15 | CATSTGLAGGPPGYEQYF
TRBJ1-2 | TRBV6-1 | CASSDRLYGYTF
TRBJ1-5 | TRBV7-8 | CASSSQRGTGFANRPNQPQHF
TRBJ2-1 | TRBV19 | CASRRTTGLGLALNNEQFF
TRBJ2-7 | TRBV5-1 | CASSHGGTSGYEQYF
TRBJ1-1 | TRBV10-3 | CAISYGANTEAFF
TRBJ1-5 | TRBV16 | CASSQGRVSNQPQHF
TRBJ1-1 | TRBV28 | CASSLIMNTEAFF
TRBJ2-3 | TRBV6-6 | CASGTSEGDTQYF
TRBJ2-5 | TRBV29-1 | CSVDPETQYF
TRBJ1-1 | TRBV6-5 | CASTIPGLNTEAFF
TRBJ2-1 | TRBV6-6 | CASSPLTRSSYNEQFF
TRBJ2-1 | TRBV5-4 | CASRSGTGFSYNEQFF
TRBJ1-1 | TRBV21-1 | CASRHQVIGGNTEAFF
TRBJ2-1 | TRBV6-5 | CASSYSRTGYNEQFF
TRBJ2-5 | TRBV21-1 | CASSKPGLKKETQYF
TRBJ1-3 | TRBV7-2 | CASSPIDRGGGNTIYF
TRBJ2-1 | TRBV14 | CASSRTTSGRSDEQFF
TRBJ2-3 | TRBV5-1 | CASSLEDRYEDTQYF
TRBJ2-7 | TRBV5-1 | CASSLRDRSYEQYF
TRBJ2-2 | TRBV7-3 | CASSPGQSNTGELFF
TRBJ2-7 | TRBV11-2 | CASSWTGLGSEQYF
TRBJ1-1 | TRBV20-1 | CSAPLRVSAFF
TRBJ2-5 | TRBV18 | CASSPPESLWETQYF
TRBJ1-1 | TRBV10-1 | CASSESSVNTEAFF
TRBJ2-1 | TRBV6-5 | CASSSGTSGVNEQFF
TRBJ1-4 | TRBV28 | CATRDLLNRDRGITNEKLFF
TRBJ2-7 | TRBV5-6 | CASSLFRTGGFGEQYF
TRBJ2-7 | TRBV20-1 | CSATGTPKYF